The following is a T cell receptor (beta chain) sequence with its context. This entry comes from a study of blood T cell repertoires in COVID-19. The CDR3 is 15 amino acids. CDR1 is MNHEY, CDR2 SMNVEV, per germline (reference sequence). V trimming: 0 bases; J trimming: 0 bases; junction bases outside the gene matches: 2. The table came from immunoSEQ multiplex PCR; TCRdb's copy has only in-frame clones and leaves some out. The sample has about 84,000 clones, about 96% seen once; the top ten hold about 4.7%. Sequencing used peripheral blood. The clonotype originates from a human donor with active COVID-19. The donor label of this sample is uncertain. The rearrangement uses TRBV27 and TRBJ2-7, with TRBD1 matching 7 bases. CDR3 nucleotide sequence: TGTGCCAGCAGTTTATCGAGGGACAGCTCCTACGAGCAGTACTTC. Encoded protein: CASSLSRDSSYEQYF.